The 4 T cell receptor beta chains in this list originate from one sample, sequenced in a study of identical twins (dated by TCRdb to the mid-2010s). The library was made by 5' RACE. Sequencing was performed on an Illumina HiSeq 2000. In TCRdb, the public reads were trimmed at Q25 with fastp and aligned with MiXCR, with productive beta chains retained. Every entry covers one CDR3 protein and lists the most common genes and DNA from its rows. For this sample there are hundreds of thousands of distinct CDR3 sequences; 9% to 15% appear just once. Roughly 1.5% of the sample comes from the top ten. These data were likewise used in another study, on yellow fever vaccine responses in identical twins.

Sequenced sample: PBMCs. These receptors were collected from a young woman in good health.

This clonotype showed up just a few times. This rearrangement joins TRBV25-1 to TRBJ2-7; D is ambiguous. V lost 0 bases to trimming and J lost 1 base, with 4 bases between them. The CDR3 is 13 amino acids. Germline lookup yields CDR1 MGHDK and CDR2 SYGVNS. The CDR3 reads CASSEYESYEQYF. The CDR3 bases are TGTGCCAGCAGTGAATATGAATCCTACGAGCAGTACTTC.

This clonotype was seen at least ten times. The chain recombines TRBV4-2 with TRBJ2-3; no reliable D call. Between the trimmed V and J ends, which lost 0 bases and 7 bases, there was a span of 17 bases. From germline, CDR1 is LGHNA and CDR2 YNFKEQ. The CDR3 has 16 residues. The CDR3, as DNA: TGTGCCAGCAGCCAAGAGGCAAGGTTTAAAGTGAATACGCAGTATTTT. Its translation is CASSQEARFKVNTQYF.

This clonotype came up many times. The chain's CDR3 is CASRRQGPNEKLFF. CDR3 nucleotide sequence: TGCGCCAGCAGACGACAGGGACCGAATGAAAAACTGTTTTTT. The rearrangement joins TRBV4-1 to TRBJ1-4; 7 bases align to TRBD1. The V gene end was trimmed by 6 bases and the J gene end by 5 bases; junction bases not matched to a gene: 6. Germline values: CDR1 MGHRA, CDR2 YSYEKL. The CDR3 is 14 amino acids.

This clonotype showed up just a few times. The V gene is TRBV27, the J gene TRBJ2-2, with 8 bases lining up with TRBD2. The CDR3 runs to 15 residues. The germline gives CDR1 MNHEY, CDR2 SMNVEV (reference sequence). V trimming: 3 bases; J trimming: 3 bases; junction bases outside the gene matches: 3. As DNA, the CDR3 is TGTGCCAGCAGTTTCTTGCGGGAGGACACCGGGGAGCTGTTTTTT. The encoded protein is CASSFLREDTGELFF.